This entry lists 10 T cell receptor beta chains sequenced from one sample in a study of cytomegalovirus exposure and HLA in healthy donors (dated by TCRdb to the late 2010s). The library relied on the immunoSEQ multiplex PCR assay. For the multiplex PCR, a mixture combining 60 forward primers for TCR Vbeta segments and 13 reverse primers for TCR Jbeta segments was used. TCRdb took over this immuneACCESS table, retaining in-frame rearrangements with V and J assigned. Such tables are incomplete; in checked studies, under half of the missing clones stem from an unresolved V gene, and the remainder is unexplained. This sample is represented by approximately 130,000 clones; approximately 82% of them were singletons. Of the sample, 2% to 3% is held by the ten largest clones. Sequencing was carried out using PBMCs. These receptors originate from a man aged 50-60 years in good health and CMV-seronegative.

The chain is built from TRBV5-8 and TRBJ2-2, with a tentative D call TRBD2 (5 bases). Trimming removed 1 base from V and 3 bases from J, with 7 bases in between. CDR1 and CDR2 from the germline V gene are SGHTS and YDEGEE. CDR3 size: 14 residues. The DNA for the CDR3 is TGTGCCAGCAGCTTGACCGGGGACACCGGGGAGCTGTTTTTT. The encoded protein is CASSLTGDTGELFF.

DNA of the CDR3: TGTGCCAGCAGTTCGGGACTAGCGGGGGGACGGCAGTTCTTC. It specifies CASSSGLAGGRQFF. The genes are TRBV7-9 and TRBJ2-1; 15 bases map to TRBD2. J lost 12 bases, V lost 6 bases, and 6 bases had no gene match. CDR1 is SEHNR and CDR2 is FQNEAQ in the germline V gene (reference sequence). The CDR3 sequence is 14 residues long.

This clone came up a few times. The chain is built from TRBV7-8 and TRBJ1-1; D is undetermined. V lost 5 bases and J 1 base, leaving 8 bases between the germline ends. The CDR3 contains 13 residues. Germline V CDR1 and CDR2: SGHVS, FQNEAQ. The CDR3, as DNA: TGTGCCAGCAGCCCCGAGCGGAACACTGAAGCTTTCTTT. It encodes CASSPERNTEAFF.

The table lists this clone with a count of one. The rearrangement links TRBV7-2 to TRBJ2-7, with TRBD2 matching 8 bases. This CDR3 spans 17 amino acids. Looked up from germline, CDR1 is SGHTA and CDR2 is FQGNSA. V trimming: 5 bases; J trimming: 6 bases; junction bases outside the gene matches: 18. DNA of the CDR3: TGTGCCAGCAGCCTTTGGGTCGGGGGGGGAGGGGTTCGCGAGCAGTACTTC. This codes for CASSLWVGGGGVREQYF.

This chain links TRBV6-1 with TRBJ2-1; a possible D gene is TRBD1 (5 bases). The CDR3 spans 14 residues. Germline V CDR1 and CDR2: MNHNS, SASEGT. V dropped 1 base and J dropped 9 bases, with 13 bases sitting between them. The CDR3 DNA is TGTGCCAGCAGTGAAGATCCAGGGCCCGGTGAGCAGTTCTTC. This encodes CASSEDPGPGEQFF.

The chain combines TRBV19 with TRBJ2-5; 7 positions agree with TRBD1. CDR3 length: 16 amino acids. CDR1 is LNHDA, CDR2 SQIVND, per germline (reference sequence). Losses at the gene ends were 5 bases for V and 1 base for J; bases not matched to a gene: 10. CDR3 residues: CASSDLSGQTQETQYF. The CDR3 region has the DNA TGTGCCAGTAGTGATTTATCGGGACAGACCCAAGAGACCCAGTACTTC.

J is TRBJ2-1 and V is TRBV5-1, with D hard to call. Germline CDR1 and CDR2: SGHRS and YFSETQ. Trimming stripped 0 bases from V and 7 bases from J, with 11 bases between. The CDR3 extends over 14 amino acids. As DNA, the CDR3 is TGCGCCAGCAGCTTGGATCGGAGTTGGAATGAGCAGTTCTTC. Encoded protein: CASSLDRSWNEQFF.

V gene TRBV2 combines with J gene TRBJ1-6; D is ambiguous. The germline V gene encodes CDR1 SNHLY and CDR2 FYNNEI. V was clipped by 5 bases and J by 7 bases, with 18 bases between them. The CDR3 spans 16 residues. The CDR3 is CASSPGFPGLNSPLHF. DNA of the CDR3: TGTGCCAGCAGTCCGGGATTCCCGGGGTTAAATTCACCCCTCCACTTT.

This sequence joins TRBV4-1 and TRBJ2-7; 9 nucleotides agree with TRBD2. CDR1 and CDR2 (germline): MGHRA, YSYEKL. This CDR3 is built from 15 residues. V shed 3 bases, J shed 3 bases, and the junction held 6 bases outside the gene matches. CDR3 sequence (DNA): TGCGCCAGCAGCCAGGCCGGGACTAGCAGCTACGAGCAGTACTTC. Translated: CASSQAGTSSYEQYF.

V is TRBV9 and J is TRBJ2-5; 9 bases map to TRBD2. V was clipped by 4 bases and J by 1 base; unmatched bases: 5. Germline V gene sequence: CDR1 SGDLS, CDR2 YYNGEE. This CDR3 comprises 15 residues. CDR3: CASSFSGGFQETQYF. Written as DNA, the CDR3 is TGTGCCAGCAGCTTTAGCGGGGGCTTCCAAGAGACCCAGTACTTC.